The 27 T cell receptor beta chains in this list originate from one sample, sequenced in a study of T cell changes during pregnancy in multiple sclerosis. TCRdb keeps only in-frame clones here, not all; method: immunoSEQ multiplex PCR. The sample shows some 41,000 clones, about nine tenths of them seen only once. Sequenced sample: PBMCs (not recorded whether the cells were cultured). The origin of the receptors is a female donor with multiple sclerosis, enrolled in a pregnancy study.

This sequence joins TRBV14 and TRBJ2-7, with TRBD1 matching over 7 bases. CDR3 length: 13 residues. V shed 0 bases and J 6 bases; nucleotides not matched to a gene: 2. Germline V gene data show CDR1 as SGHDN and CDR2 as FVKESK. This CDR3 is CASSQEYRGEQYF. CDR3 DNA: TGTGCCAGCAGCCAAGAATACAGGGGCGAGCAGTACTTC.

This clone was seen more than once but under ten times. The chain joins TRBV5-6 to TRBJ2-3, with D perhaps TRBD1 or TRBD2 (5 bases each). The germline V gene has CDR1 SGHDT and CDR2 YYEEEE. This CDR3 contains 13 residues. Trimming took off 2 bases at V and 5 bases at J, with 9 bases between the two ends. The CDR3 region has the DNA TGTGCCAGCAGCTTACGGGACCAAGATACGCAGTATTTT. Its protein product is CASSLRDQDTQYF. The whole variable domain, remainder taken from reference TRBV5-6 and TRBJ2-3, is DAGVTQSPTHLIKTRGQQVTLRCSPKSGHDTVSWYQQALGQGPQFIFQYYEEEERQRGNFPDRFSGHQFPNYSSELNVNALLLGDSALYLCASSLRDQDTQYFGPGTRLTVL.

A single count supports this clone. The rearrangement joins TRBV7-2 to TRBJ2-1, with no clear D. Germline CDR1 and CDR2: SGHTA and FQGNSA. This CDR3 contains 13 residues. Trimming took off 4 bases at V and 8 bases at J, with 12 bases between the two ends. The CDR3 DNA reads as TGTGCCAGCAGCTCCGGAGCTTGGGATGAGCAGTTCTTC. It yields the protein CASSSGAWDEQFF. The complete variable domain, with remaining parts taken from reference TRBV7-2 and TRBJ2-1, reads GAGVSQSPSNKVTEKGKDVELRCDPISGHTALYWYRQSLGQGLEFLIYFQGNSAPDKSGLPSDRFSAERTGGSVSTLTIQRTQQEDSAVYLCASSSGAWDEQFFGPGTRLTVL.

This sequence joins TRBV10-3 and TRBJ2-5, with a possible D match to TRBD2 (5 bases). Between the trimmed V and J ends, which lost 2 bases and 4 bases, there was a span of 11 bases. Germline V gene lookup returns CDR1 ENHRY and CDR2 SYGVKD. The CDR3 is 14 residues long. The CDR3 spells CAISEIGEGETQYF. CDR3 bases: TGTGCCATCAGTGAGATTGGCGAGGGAGAGACCCAGTACTTC.

This chain links TRBV2 with TRBJ2-1; 11 positions match TRBD2. This CDR3 contains 15 residues. V was clipped by 6 bases and J by 9 bases; unmatched bases: 10. Germline V gene sequence: CDR1 SNHLY, CDR2 FYNNEI. In DNA form, the CDR3 reads TGTGCCAGCAGAGCCCAACTAGCGGGAGAGGTTGAGCAGTTCTTC. Its translation is CASRAQLAGEVEQFF.

The chain joins TRBV7-3 to TRBJ2-7; D gene ambiguous. V dropped 0 bases and J dropped 6 bases, with 18 bases sitting between them. The CDR3 sequence is 16 residues long. The V gene's germline CDR1 is SGHTA and CDR2 FQGTGA. The CDR3: CASSLTVALTPLEQYF. The CDR3 bases are TGTGCCAGCAGCTTAACAGTCGCTCTTACCCCTCTCGAGCAGTACTTC.

This clone was picked up one time. The V and J genes are TRBV19 and TRBJ2-7; 12 bases fit TRBD2. Germline values: CDR1 LNHDA, CDR2 SQIVND (reference sequence). The CDR3 contains 16 residues. V was pared by 6 bases and J by 0 bases, with 6 bases of the junction left unmatched. CDR3 sequence: CASSRTSGTGSYEQYF. The CDR3 DNA reads TGTGCCAGTAGCAGGACTAGCGGGACTGGCTCCTACGAGCAGTACTTC.

The chain combines TRBV14 with TRBJ2-3, with 7 bases lining up with TRBD2. V was pared by 8 bases and J by 4 bases, with 18 bases of the junction left unmatched. The germline V gene encodes CDR1 SGHDN and CDR2 FVKESK. The CDR3 has 17 amino acids. The CDR3 bases are TGTGCCAGCTCACCAGCGGGACTATCTCTCCCCCCAGATACGCAGTATTTT. The encoded protein is CASSPAGLSLPPDTQYF.

This clone is a singleton in its sample. This sequence joins TRBV19 and TRBJ2-7; D remains ambiguous. Germline V lookup: CDR1 LNHDA, CDR2 SQIVND (reference sequence). Trimming took off 5 bases at V and 4 bases at J, with 15 bases between the two ends. This CDR3 has 14 amino acids. The CDR3 nucleotides read TGTGCCAGTAGTCCCCTGGGCGAACTATACGAGCAGTACTTC. It codes for CASSPLGELYEQYF.

This chain connects TRBV7-9 to TRBJ2-5; D is ambiguous. V lost 2 bases, J lost 5 bases, and 9 bases lay in between. The CDR3 is 13 amino acids. The germline V gene has CDR1 SEHNR and CDR2 FQNEAQ (reference sequence). This CDR3 reads CASSLWSGETQYF. The DNA for the CDR3 is TGTGCCAGCAGCTTATGGAGTGGCGAGACCCAGTACTTC. The full variable domain, in which reference TRBV7-9 and TRBJ2-5 provide the parts outside the CDR3, is DTGVSQNPRHKITKRGQNVTFRCDPISEHNRLYWYRQTLGQGPEFLTYFQNEAQLEKSRLLSDRFSAERPKGSFSTLEIQRTEQGDSAMYLCASSLWSGETQYFGPGTRLLVL.

This sequence joins TRBV10-3 and TRBJ1-1, with TRBD1 matching over 10 bases. There are 16 residues in the CDR3. After removal of 2 bases from V and 5 bases from J, the junction contained 8 bases not matched to a gene. Germline assignment: CDR1 ENHRY and CDR2 SYGVKD. CDR3 in DNA: TGTGCCATCAGTGAGGCGGACAGGGGGGTTTGGACTGAAGCTTTCTTT. Its translation: CAISEADRGVWTEAFF.

The genes are TRBV2 and TRBJ1-1, with no clear D. Germline V gene sequence: CDR1 SNHLY, CDR2 FYNNEI. V was clipped by 4 bases and J by 5 bases, with 5 bases between them. The CDR3 totals 11 residues. CDR3 in DNA: TGTGCCAGCAGTGGGGGAACTGAAGCTTTCTTT. It specifies CASSGGTEAFF.

The gene calls are TRBV30 and TRBJ1-1; TRBD1 is a possible D gene (5 bases). The CDR3 consists of 12 residues. Per the germline V gene, CDR1 is GTSNPN and CDR2 is SVGIG (reference sequence). V was shortened by 5 bases and J by 1 base, with 8 bases between the two germline ends. The CDR3 coding sequence is TGTGCCTGGGGTACAGGGAACACTGAAGCTTTCTTT. It codes for CAWGTGNTEAFF.

The chain combines TRBV29-1 with TRBJ1-4, with 10 bases fitting TRBD1. The CDR3 runs 13 residues. J lost 10 bases, V lost 6 bases, and 8 bases had no gene match. Germline V gene lookup returns CDR1 SQVTM and CDR2 ANQGSEA. Here the CDR3 DNA reads TGCAGCGTACCGGGACAGGGGTCTGGAAAACTGTTTTTT. It translates to CSVPGQGSGKLFF.

The CDR3 coding sequence is TGTGCCAGTAGTATAGGATCAGGTTGGGAGACCCAGTACTTC. Translation: CASSIGSGWETQYF. The chain employs TRBV19 and TRBJ2-5; no definite D call. Trimming shortened V by 1 base and J by 5 bases, and 11 bases separated the two germline ends. The CDR3 is 14 residues long. Germline V gene sequence: CDR1 LNHDA, CDR2 SQIVND (reference sequence). The full variable domain, in which reference TRBV19 and TRBJ2-5 provide the parts outside the CDR3, is DGGITQSPKYLFRKEGQNVTLSCEQNLNHDAMYWYRQDPGQGLRLIYYSQIVNDFQKGDIAEGYSVSREKKESFPLTVTSAQKNPTAFYLCASSIGSGWETQYFGPGTRLLVL.

The chain carries TRBV30 and TRBJ2-7, with 10 bases identical to TRBD2. Unmatched junction bases numbered 0, after V lost 3 bases and J lost 4 bases. This CDR3 has 12 amino acids. The germline CDR1 and CDR2 sequences are GTSNPN and SVGIG (reference sequence). The CDR3 DNA is TGTGCCTGGAGACTAGCGGGATACGAGCAGTACTTC. Its protein product is CAWRLAGYEQYF.

For the CDR3, the DNA is TGCGCCAGCAGCTTGTTTGCGAACACTGAAGCTTTCTTT. It specifies CASSLFANTEAFF. The genes are TRBV5-1 and TRBJ1-1; D remains ambiguous. Germline CDR1 is SGHRS and CDR2 is YFSETQ. Trimming cost V 1 base and J 1 base, with 5 bases left between them. This CDR3 is 13 amino acids long.

The chain links TRBV19 to TRBJ1-1; D remains unclear. Trimming left V 3 bases short and J 1 base short, with 6 bases between. The CDR3 contains 13 residues. Germline CDR1 LNHDA, CDR2 SQIVND (reference sequence). For the CDR3, the DNA is TGTGCCAGTAGTATGGCGAGGAACACTGAAGCTTTCTTT. As protein: CASSMARNTEAFF.

V is TRBV19 and J is TRBJ2-2; 12 positions match TRBD2. From germline, CDR1 is LNHDA and CDR2 SQIVND (reference sequence). V dropped 3 bases and J dropped 5; count of bases not matched to a gene: 4. The CDR3 is 16 amino acids. The CDR3 spells CASSMRTSGITGELFF. CDR3 DNA: TGTGCCAGTAGTATGCGGACTAGCGGGATTACCGGGGAGCTGTTTTTT.

This chain uses TRBV5-1 with TRBJ1-2; D call uncertain. Between the trimmed V and J ends, which lost 5 bases and 4 bases, there was a span of 12 bases. The length of the CDR3 is 13 residues. Germline V gene sequence: CDR1 SGHRS, CDR2 YFSETQ. The CDR3, as DNA: TGCGCCAGCAGGATGGAGGTCAGCTATGGCTACACCTTC. It encodes CASRMEVSYGYTF. Filled out from reference TRBV5-1 and TRBJ1-2, the complete variable domain reads KAGVTQTPRYLIKTRGQQVTLSCSPISGHRSVSWYQQTPGQGLQFLFEYFSETQRNKGNFPGRFSGRQFSNSRSEMNVSTLELGDSALYLCASRMEVSYGYTFGSGTRLTVV.

This chain links TRBV12-5 with TRBJ2-7; a weak D match, TRBD1 (6 bases). V lost 5 bases to trimming and J lost 1 base, with 12 bases between them. In germline, CDR1 is LGHNT, CDR2 FRNRAP. The CDR3 is made up of 14 amino acids. CDR3 sequence: CASGPTDSSYEQYF. CDR3 bases: TGTGCTAGTGGTCCCACGGACAGTTCCTACGAGCAGTACTTC. The variable domain in full, completed from reference TRBV12-5 and TRBJ2-7, reads DARVTQTPRHKVTEMGQEVTMRCQPILGHNTVFWYRQTMMQGLELLAYFRNRAPLDDSGMPKDRFSAEMPDATLATLKIQPSEPRDSAVYFCASGPTDSSYEQYFGPGTRLTVT.

V usage is TRBV7-2 and J usage is TRBJ2-7, with 9 bases fitting TRBD1. J gave up 3 bases and V 6 bases, and 9 bases lay outside the gene matches. The CDR3 consists of 15 residues. Per the germline V gene, CDR1 is SGHTA and CDR2 is FQGNSA. The CDR3: CASRGGQGSFYEQYF. The CDR3 bases are TGTGCCAGCAGGGGTGGACAGGGGAGTTTCTACGAGCAGTACTTC.

The chain has TRBV5-1 and TRBJ2-1; no clear D. The CDR3 is made up of 14 amino acids. V was pared by 4 bases and J by 4 bases, with 12 bases between. Germline V gene lookup returns CDR1 SGHRS and CDR2 YFSETQ. The CDR3 DNA sequence: TGCGCCAGCAGCAGTGAGTTCCATTACAATGAGCAGTTCTTC. Translating it yields CASSSEFHYNEQFF.

This chain connects TRBV15 to TRBJ1-1; D perhaps matches TRBD1 (5 bases). Trimming stripped 5 bases from V and 2 bases from J, with 12 bases between. This CDR3 has 14 amino acids. The germline V gene encodes CDR1 LNHNV and CDR2 YYDKDF (reference sequence). The CDR3 is CATSFHRSNTEAFF. CDR3 DNA sequence: TGTGCCACCAGCTTCCACAGGAGTAACACTGAAGCTTTCTTT.

V and J are TRBV5-1 and TRBJ2-5; no reliable D call. Trimming took off 1 base at V and 1 base at J, with 5 bases between the two ends. Germline V gene data show CDR1 as SGHRS and CDR2 as YFSETQ. The CDR3 covers 13 residues. DNA for the CDR3: TGCGCCAGCAGCTTGATGCCCCAAGAGACCCAGTACTTC. The encoded protein is CASSLMPQETQYF.

CDR3 sequence: CAWSAGYGTDTQYF. For the CDR3, the DNA is TGTGCCTGGAGTGCAGGGTACGGCACAGATACGCAGTATTTT. The rearrangement uses TRBV30 and TRBJ2-3, with a tentative D call TRBD1 (5 bases). Looked up from germline, CDR1 is GTSNPN and CDR2 is SVGIG (reference sequence). The CDR3 runs to 14 residues. V dropped 1 base and J dropped 1 base, with 9 bases sitting between them.

The chain uses TRBV6-5 and TRBJ2-7; 7 positions match TRBD2. In germline, CDR1 is MNHEY, CDR2 SVGAGI. This CDR3 is 14 amino acids long. The V gene end was trimmed by 8 bases and the J gene end by 3 bases; junction bases not matched to a gene: 10. In DNA form, the CDR3 reads TGTGCCAGCCACTTCGCGGGAGAAATCTACGAGCAGTACTTC. It encodes CASHFAGEIYEQYF.